A single sample is the source of the 12 T cell receptor beta chains below, sequenced in a study of T cell repertoires in cytomegalovirus infection. One entry per CDR3 protein results from TCRdb running MiXCR on the reads. Found here are 400,000 to 550,000 distinct CDR3 sequences, 11% of them singletons; the top ten hold 9.5% to 13%. Sample: PBMCs. Receptors originate from a human donor in good health (CMV status not recorded). Some clones in this sample may be carry-over from other donors' samples.

This clonotype was seen ten or more times. The chain carries TRBV11-2 and TRBJ1-5; D gene uncertain. The CDR3 has 13 amino acids. V was shortened by 0 bases and J by 13 bases, with 13 bases between the two germline ends. Germline lookup yields CDR1 SGHAT and CDR2 FQNNGV. The CDR3 region has the DNA TGTGCCAGCAGCTTAGATGAGGGAGGGAGTCAGCATTTT. It yields the protein CASSLDEGGSQHF.

The sample holds one count of this clonotype. A read error is possible here, since a much larger clone lies one base away. The chain employs TRBV9 and TRBJ2-1; no definite D call. Between the trimmed V and J ends, which lost 4 bases and 4 bases, there was a span of 15 bases. CDR3 length equals 15 residues. CDR1 is SGDLS and CDR2 is YYNGEE in the germline V gene. The CDR3 DNA reads TGTGCCAGCAGCAGAAGTGGGGTGCAATACAATGAGCAGTTCTTC. This sequence encodes CASSRSGVQYNEQFF.

This clonotype was detected only a few times. The chain uses TRBV6-2 or TRBV6-3 and TRBJ2-5, with TRBD2 matching 10 bases. The germline CDR1 and CDR2 sequences are MNHEY and SVGEGT. CDR3 length equals 15 residues. Trimming took 6 bases from V and 5 from J; bases not matched to a gene: 9. The CDR3 DNA sequence: TGTGCCAGCAGCTGGCTACTAGCGGGGTACGAGACCCAGTACTTC. Protein sequence: CASSWLLAGYETQYF.

The table lists this clonotype with a few counts. CDR3 nucleotide sequence: TGTGCCAGCAGCCAAGTTTTCCTTTCAGAGTACGAGCAGTACTTC. This gives the protein CASSQVFLSEYEQYF. The gene calls are TRBV3-1 and TRBJ2-7; D remains ambiguous. This CDR3 has 15 amino acids. V dropped 1 base and J dropped 4 bases, with 14 bases sitting between them. Germline CDR1 is LGHDT and CDR2 is YNNKEL (reference sequence).

The table lists this clonotype with many counts. The rearrangement uses TRBV18 and TRBJ2-1, with D maybe TRBD2 (5 bases). With 3 bases removed from V and 0 bases from J, the gap between germline ends came to 15 bases. The germline gives CDR1 KGHSH, CDR2 LQKENI. The length of the CDR3 is 17 residues. CDR3 protein: CASSPLLSGSSYNEQFF. As DNA, the CDR3 is TGTGCCAGCTCACCCCTACTGAGCGGCAGCTCCTACAATGAGCAGTTCTTC.

The rearrangement joins TRBV5-1 to TRBJ2-5, with 7 bases matching TRBD2. Germline CDR1 SGHRS, CDR2 YFSETQ. With 4 bases clipped from V and 3 bases from J, the junction kept 9 bases outside the gene matches. The CDR3 consists of 15 residues. The CDR3 nucleotides are TGCGCCAGCAGCGGGGAGGGACTGGACAAAGAGACCCAGTACTTC. It encodes CASSGEGLDKETQYF.

The rearrangement links TRBV7-9 to TRBJ2-7, with TRBD1 identical over 8 bases. This CDR3 has 14 residues. V lost 4 bases and J lost 3; bases outside the gene matches: 5. CDR1 is SEHNR, CDR2 FQNEAQ, per germline (reference sequence). CDR3 in DNA: TGTGCCAGCAGCTCACAGGGGGTACTCTACGAGCAGTACTTC. This codes for CASSSQGVLYEQYF.

The rearrangement uses TRBV2 and TRBJ2-5; 8 bases line up with TRBD1. The V gene end was trimmed by 3 bases and the J gene end by 0 bases; junction bases not matched to a gene: 6. The CDR3 contains 16 residues. Germline V gene sequence: CDR1 SNHLY, CDR2 FYNNEI. The CDR3 protein is CASSDFTGGYQETQYF. CDR3 nucleotide sequence: TGTGCCAGCAGTGACTTCACAGGGGGGTACCAAGAGACCCAGTACTTC. The entire variable domain, with the rest obtained from reference TRBV2 and TRBJ2-5, is as follows: EPEVTQTPSHQVTQMGQEVILRCVPISNHLYFYWYRQILGQKVEFLVSFYNNEISEKSEIFDDQFSVERPDGSNFTLKIRSTKLEDSAMYFCASSDFTGGYQETQYFGPGTRLLVL.

The sample holds many counts of this clonotype. The J gene is TRBJ2-1, the V gene TRBV2; D possibly corresponds to TRBD1 (6 bases). Germline loops: CDR1 SNHLY, CDR2 FYNNEI. V lost 7 bases and J 1 base, leaving 8 bases between the germline ends. The CDR3 extends over 13 amino acids. CDR3 DNA: TGTGCCAGCAAGGGGGAATCCTACAATGAGCAGTTCTTC. Protein sequence: CASKGESYNEQFF.

This clonotype was recorded many times. V is TRBV2 and J is TRBJ1-4, with 7 bases matching TRBD1. Unmatched junction bases numbered 6, after V lost 5 bases and J lost 6 bases. The CDR3 is 14 amino acids. Germline CDR1 and CDR2: SNHLY and FYNNEI. In nucleotides, the CDR3 is TGTGCCAGCAGTCTTACAGGGGTAGATGAAAAACTGTTTTTT. Residues: CASSLTGVDEKLFF.

This clonotype has a count of ten or more. The chain combines TRBV2 with TRBJ1-5; D unresolved. The CDR3 is 16 amino acids. Trimming stripped 2 bases from V and 2 bases from J, with 13 bases between. Germline V gene lookup returns CDR1 SNHLY and CDR2 FYNNEI. CDR3 protein: CASSEYLSGGNQPQHF. The CDR3 DNA reads as TGTGCCAGCAGTGAATACCTAAGTGGGGGCAATCAGCCCCAGCATTTT.

This clonotype was recorded at least ten times. The rearrangement joins TRBV28 to TRBJ1-1; D is possibly TRBD1 (5 bases). The V end was cut by 8 bases, the J end by 0 bases, with 13 bases between. Germline V gene lookup returns CDR1 MDHEN and CDR2 SYDVKM. This CDR3 comprises 14 residues. The CDR3 sequence is CASPPSDMNTEAFF. For the CDR3, the DNA is TGTGCCAGCCCACCATCGGACATGAACACTGAAGCTTTCTTT.